This note documents a single T cell receptor (beta chain) sequence. This sample is drawn from a study of OX40 agonist ivuxolimab in advanced cancers. Trimming cost V 5 bases and J 1 base, with 14 bases left between them. Germline CDR1 is SGDLS and CDR2 is YYNGEE. CDR3 size: 15 residues. Clones were sequenced by immunoSEQ multiplex PCR, and TCRdb holds only the in-frame ones, with some missing. The profile shows around 30,000 clones, approximately 90% of them singletons. The sample in question was CD4+ or CD8+ T cells sorted from blood, obtained in a trial of the OX40 agonist ivuxolimab. This clonotype was sampled from an adult with an advanced solid tumor such as melanoma, head and neck, liver or kidney cancer. The V and J genes are TRBV9 and TRBJ2-3; possibly TRBD1 for D (6 bases). CDR3 bases: TGTGCCAGCAGTGCCGACAGGAGACGCACAGATACGCAGTATTTT. It translates to CASSADRRRTDTQYF.